Described below is a single T cell receptor (beta chain) sequence and its context. Its antigen is not yet known. No much larger clone is present one base from it, and per-base qualities are unavailable. This specimen comes from a study of cytomegalovirus exposure and HLA in healthy donors (TCRdb year 2017). Broadly, across the study: An earlier analysis of approximately 640 of the donors reported 250 to 300 Gb of sequence data and 100 million to 140 million unique TCR beta sequences from about 180 million T cells. Roughly 290 gigabases of sequencing data and approximately 92 million unique TCR sequences made up an early release that covered approximately 700 HLA-typed donors. Among the roughly 400 genotyped donors, approximately 77% belonged to the genetic ancestry cluster associated with self-reported Caucasian donors. The study aimed to test whether signatures of past pathogen exposure could be identified by cataloging public T cell receptors. The study profiled the T cell repertoires of hundreds of subjects by immunosequencing and related them to cytomegalovirus serostatus. Along with the approximately 700-subject first cohort, a separate validation cohort of over 90 different subjects was used. To predict cytomegalovirus infection status, the study combined high-throughput TCR immunosequencing, statistical association of individual TCRs with disease status, and machine learning. To study patterns of TCR occurrence, a later analysis re-analyzed previously published TCR beta repertoires from several hundred donors and added high-resolution HLA genotyping. Rather than drawing on any new phenotypic data, the later analysis identified candidate immune exposures from TCR beta sequences and the way those sequences occurred across donors. An earlier analysis of about 620 of the donors applied high-throughput TCR beta sequencing to assess whether each TCR beta V gene segment acted as functional or pseudogenic. Donor age, sex, ethnicity and CMV serostatus were compiled together with the repertoire data. A later genetic analysis took genome-wide SNP genotypes for about 65% of the 666 donors and used that subset as a discovery cohort. Every repertoire in the discovery cohort had been generated on one and the same sequencing platform. HLA typing covered class I and class II loci at four-digit resolution. Typing coverage differed by locus: A, B, C, DRB1 and DQB1 were typed in roughly 620-630 donors, DQA1 in about 550, DPA1 in 600 to 610, and DPB1 in around 440. About five DR-DQ haplotypes were treated as single units for association and clustering because of strong linkage in the cohort. Among 398 genotyped donors of the cohort, an average of approximately 200,000 unique TCR beta nucleotide sequences was sequenced per donor, of which about 19% were non-productive.

In total, 500 to 700 healthy bone marrow donors made up the cohort. At the time of sampling, all cohort members were nominally healthy, though unrecorded immune exposures were likely present. The donor tested CMV seropositive, placing the donor among the approximately 310 seropositive members of the cohort. A peripheral blood sample was provided by each donor, and peripheral blood mononuclear cells were used for TCR beta sequencing. The Qiagen DNeasy Blood Extraction Kit was used to extract genomic DNA from the blood cell samples. Receptor libraries were prepared by the immunoSEQ multiplex PCR assay. For the multiplex PCR, a mixture combining 60 forward primers for TCR Vbeta segments and 13 reverse primers for TCR Jbeta segments was used. A multiplex PCR assay on genomic DNA amplified the CDR3 region of rearranged TCR beta genes. The Illumina HiSeq System was used to sequence the amplified TCR beta libraries as 87-base-pair reads. The authors' analysis ran thus. A later analysis tallied about 77 million unique TCR beta chains across the 650 to 750 repertoires, and around 12 million of those chains were shared by two or more donors. Raw reads were error-corrected and collapsed into unique sequences by a nearest-neighbor algorithm in which closely related sequences were merged to remove PCR and sequencing errors. Alignment of CDR3 sequences to IMGT reference sequences was used to assign V, D and J gene segments. Each retained sequence needed at least a six-nucleotide match to both a V gene segment and a J gene segment. A rearrangement was called productive if the CDR3 had no stop codons and remained in frame with V and J, and every other rearrangement was called non-productive. Following IMGT convention, CDR3 was defined as the stretch from the second conserved V-encoded cysteine to the conserved J-encoded phenylalanine. The earlier analysis of 587 of the donors excluded any sequence lacking an unambiguous match to a single V gene segment. In an earlier analysis of approximately 560 of the donors, a V segment was called functional when productive rearrangements were above 56.7%, and segregating when the standard deviation between donors exceeded 5%. To diagnose cytomegalovirus status from the catalog of TCR beta chain sequences, a statistical classification framework was built. A later analysis assigned V and J genes by comparing TCR nucleotide sequences with IMGT/GENE-DB human TR gene sequences. In a later analysis, CDR3 sequences and most-parsimonious VDJ recombination scenarios were assigned using the TCRdist pipeline. In a later analysis, each TCR beta chain was defined by its CDR3 amino acid sequence together with its V-gene family, and reads without a unique V-gene family were excluded. To address suspected cross-contamination and a sequencing artifact, a later analysis removed roughly 640 highly shared, low-generation-probability nucleotide sequences. In a later analysis, a clonal expansion index was calculated for each public chain from normalized within-repertoire ranks of inferred template counts. In a later analysis, generation probabilities were computed using a VDJ recombination model fitted to out-of-frame rearrangements, and the results were checked against IGoR. Hypergeometric tests were used in a later analysis to score TCR-TCR, TCR-HLA and TCR-CMV co-occurrence, with a repertoire-size bias correction applied to the TCR pairs. To estimate false discovery rates, a later analysis permuted the HLA or CMV assignments 20 times. In a later analysis, co-occurring TCRs were grouped using DBSCAN, with TCRdist sequence similarity added in when clustering inside HLA-allele-positive subsets. Repertoires with fewer than 30,000 or more than 120,000 public chains, plus five repertoires with anomalous nucleotide sharing, were excluded from co-occurrence clustering. TCRdb's version of the immuneACCESS table is confined to in-frame rearrangements and falls short of the full clone set. An unresolved V gene accounts for under half of the shortfall where checked; the remainder is of unknown origin. V and J calls and clone size are given by that table; D and trimming were obtained from the DNA. For this sample the table gives under 250,000 clones, of which roughly 85% were detected only once. The ten top clones hold 4.4% of the sample.

Overall results and qualifications from the work: In an earlier analysis of about 550 of the donors, most TCR beta V segments were observed in productive rearrangements about 87% or about 30% of the time, broadly matching IMGT annotations. An association between a missense DCLRE1C variant and V-gene and J-gene trimming of TCR beta chains was found in a later genetic analysis and replicated in an independent cohort. Specific HLA alleles were associated with 15,000 to 20,000 TCR beta sequences at a false discovery rate of 0.05 in a later analysis. Some 16 rarely observed V segments, including chromosome 9 orphons, were excluded from the earlier analysis of almost 600 of the donors because counts were too low. The classifier was reported to diagnose cytomegalovirus status with high specificity and sensitivity in both the original and validation cohorts. In vitro tests confirmed that a few of the cytomegalovirus-associated TCR beta chains recognize cytomegalovirus antigens. The sequencing pipeline was judged likely to have produced a cluster of highly shared sequence variants as a technical artifact. The study listed over 150 TCR beta chains as associated with cytomegalovirus. In a later analysis, several top co-occurrence clusters were reported to appear linked to parvovirus B19, influenza, CMV and Epstein-Barr virus. Correlated functional status among segregating V segments might reflect linkage disequilibrium, but an unknown experimental factor could not be ruled out. Sequencing depth was assumed to be roughly uniform across donors in the presence/absence analyses, though that assumption may not hold. Compared with equally common non-associated chains, HLA-associated TCR beta chains in a later analysis were more clonally expanded and had lower generation probabilities. According to a later analysis, most CMV-associated TCR beta chains appeared to be HLA-restricted, and the HLA associations seemed to be driven largely by CMV exposure. When HLA alleles, especially DR and DQ, strongly co-occurred, attributing TCR associations to individual alleles was difficult. Most TCR sequences were seen in very few donors, while some public TCRs were found in many individuals. A further reported finding was that TCR beta sequences accurately predicted the HLA-A and HLA-B alleles for most subjects in the first cohort. The authors suggested that the approach could potentially be extended to other disease states and immunological phenotypes. In a later genetic analysis, fewer N-insertions in productive TCRs were reported among donors in an Asian-associated ancestry cluster than the roughly 700-donor mean. A later analysis found that TCR association rates varied across HLA loci, with DRB1 alleles showing the most associated TCRs and HLA-C alleles the fewest. CMV serostatus was the only immune exposure information available for the cohort. In this cohort, only TCR beta chains were sequenced, and detectable features were limited by the absence of alpha or paired-chain data. Because HLA typing was missing for some donors at each locus, association tests included only the typed subset.

Sequencing was done on a sample of PBMCs. This clonotype was sampled from a woman aged 30 to 39 in good health and CMV-seropositive.

The sequence in DNA is TGTGCCAGCAGCGATAGGGGGGGGCCCCAAGAGACCCAGTACTTC. The encoded protein is CASSDRGGPQETQYF. The chain joins TRBV7-2 to TRBJ2-5; the best D guess is TRBD2, with 7 bases matching. V drops 5 bases and J drops 1 base, leaving 14 bases in between. The CDR3 has 15 amino acids, counting the end cysteine and phenylalanine. Only the CDR3 DNA stays, 45 bases, in frame from base 1. The germline V gene sets CDR1 to SGHTA and CDR2 to FQGNSA.